A selection of T cell receptor beta chains follows, all from one sample in a study of blood T cell repertoires in COVID-19. Sequenced by immunoSEQ multiplex PCR; TCRdb stores in-frame clones only, minus some. The sample lists more than 110,000 clones, approximately 81% seen once, with 5% to 7% in the top ten. Input material: PBMCs or T cells enriched from blood (not recorded which). Every receptor here comes from a man in his forties with acute COVID-19. Both conserved end residues are part of each CDR3. D genes are given only for firm matches. Expanded clones are given a class, and other clones once, few, many or no size at all.

V: TRBV14; size: -; J: TRBJ1-2; D: -; DNA: TGTGCCAGCAGCCAGGACAGTTTTACTAACTATGGCTACACCTTC; CDR3: CASSQDSFTNYGYTF
V: TRBV10-3; size: -; J: TRBJ2-3; D: TRBD2; DNA: TGTGCCATCAGTGATATAGCGGGACTAGACGGAGATACGCAGTATTTT; CDR3: CAISDIAGLDGDTQYF
V: TRBV7-8; size: -; J: TRBJ1-2; D: TRBD1; DNA: TGTGCCAGCAGCAGGGACAGTTTCGGAGACTATGGCTACACCTTC; CDR3: CASSRDSFGDYGYTF
V: TRBV12-3/TRBV12-4; size: -; J: TRBJ1-3; D: -; DNA: TGTGCCAGCAGTTTAAGAGGGGAGGACACCATATATTTT; CDR3: CASSLRGEDTIYF
V: TRBV7-9; size: -; J: TRBJ2-1; D: -; DNA: TGTGCCAGCAGCTCCGGGGGGCGTCAAGAGCAGTTCTTC; CDR3: CASSSGGRQEQFF
V: TRBV7-2; size: -; J: TRBJ2-5; D: TRBD1; DNA: TGTGCCAGCAGTACCTCCATGGGACAGGCAGGGGAGACCCAGTACTTC; CDR3: CASSTSMGQAGETQYF
V: TRBV28; size: -; J: TRBJ2-7; D: TRBD1; DNA: TGTGCCAGCAGTTTACCTAGGACAGGGAATTACGAGCAGTACTTC; CDR3: CASSLPRTGNYEQYF
V: TRBV10-2; size: few; J: TRBJ2-7; D: -; DNA: TGCGCCAGCAGTGAAGGGAGCTCCTACGAGCAGTACTTC; CDR3: CASSEGSSYEQYF
V: TRBV7-2; size: once; J: TRBJ2-3; D: TRBD2; DNA: TGTGCCAGCAGTCAACGCAGCGGGGGGGCCACAGATACGCAGTATTTT; CDR3: CASSQRSGGATDTQYF
V: TRBV10-1; size: -; J: TRBJ2-1; D: TRBD2; DNA: TGCGCCAGCAGACCTAGACTAGCGGGAGAAAGCTACAATGAGCAGTTCTTC; CDR3: CASRPRLAGESYNEQFF
V: TRBV9; size: -; J: TRBJ2-7; D: -; DNA: TGTGCCAGCAGCGGTAACACAGGGCTAGGCGAGCAGTACTTC; CDR3: CASSGNTGLGEQYF
V: TRBV10-2; size: once; J: TRBJ1-2; D: -; DNA: TGCGCCAGCAGTGAATTTGCATCGACTAAGGATACGGTCTATGGCTACACCTTC; CDR3: CASSEFASTKDTVYGYTF
V: TRBV29-1; size: -; J: TRBJ2-7; D: -; DNA: TGCAGCGTTGAAATTTCAGGACAGAGCTCCTACGAGCAGTACTTC; CDR3: CSVEISGQSSYEQYF
V: TRBV10-3; size: -; J: TRBJ1-3; D: TRBD1; DNA: TGTGCCATCGGGACAGGCCCTAGCTCTGGAAACACCATATATTTT; CDR3: CAIGTGPSSGNTIYF
V: TRBV4-1; size: -; J: TRBJ1-5; D: -; DNA: TGCGCCAGCAGCCAGGCCAGCGGGATGAATCAGCCCCAGCATTTT; CDR3: CASSQASGMNQPQHF
V: TRBV4-1; size: -; J: TRBJ2-1; D: -; DNA: TGCGCCAGCGGGGACCTAGCGCTCACAAGGTACAATGAGCAGTTCTTC; CDR3: CASGDLALTRYNEQFF
V: TRBV30; size: once; J: TRBJ1-4; D: -; DNA: TGTGCCTGGAGTGTAATGGGGCAGGGTGAAAAACTGTTTTTT; CDR3: CAWSVMGQGEKLFF
V: TRBV19; size: -; J: TRBJ2-1; D: TRBD2; DNA: TGTGCCAGTAGTATAGAACAAGCGGGAGACTTTGAGCAGTTCTTC; CDR3: CASSIEQAGDFEQFF
V: TRBV6-6; size: -; J: TRBJ1-2; D: TRBD1; DNA: TGTGCCAGCAGTCGACAGGGATTTAACTATGGCTACACCTTC; CDR3: CASSRQGFNYGYTF
V: TRBV7-2; size: -; J: TRBJ2-7; D: TRBD1; DNA: TGTGCCAGCAGGTTAAGGGACAGGGGAGACGAGCAGTACTTC; CDR3: CASRLRDRGDEQYF
V: TRBV28; size: -; J: TRBJ1-2; D: -; DNA: TGTGCCAGCGCACAATACAAGACGGAGGGGTTGGACTTC; CDR3: CASAQYKTEGLDF
V: TRBV6-5; size: once; J: TRBJ1-6; D: -; DNA: TGTGCCAGCAGTTACTCGGCAGGACTTAATTCACCCCTCCACTTT; CDR3: CASSYSAGLNSPLHF
V: TRBV3-1/TRBV3-2; size: few; J: TRBJ2-7; D: TRBD1; DNA: TGTGCCAGCAGCCCAGAGGGACAGGGCTACGAGCAGTACTTC; CDR3: CASSPEGQGYEQYF
V: TRBV6-2/TRBV6-3; size: -; J: TRBJ2-3; D: -; DNA: TGTGCCAGCAGTTTTGTACTATCGACAGATACGCAGTATTTT; CDR3: CASSFVLSTDTQYF
V: TRBV12-3/TRBV12-4; size: -; J: TRBJ2-1; D: -; DNA: TGTGCCAGCAGGATGATTAGGGGAAATGAGCAGTTCTTC; CDR3: CASRMIRGNEQFF
V: TRBV24-1; size: -; J: TRBJ2-2; D: -; DNA: TGTGCCACCAGTGAGCTAGGACACGACCCTCCGAACACCGGGGAGCTGTTTTTT; CDR3: CATSELGHDPPNTGELFF
V: TRBV9; size: -; J: TRBJ1-5; D: -; DNA: TGTGCCAGCAGCGTAGATGGGAGGAGCAATCAGCCCCAGCATTTT; CDR3: CASSVDGRSNQPQHF
V: TRBV7-2; size: once; J: TRBJ2-7; D: -; DNA: TGTGCCAGCAGCCCCGGCCCGGCGGGGACCTACGAGCAGTACTTC; CDR3: CASSPGPAGTYEQYF
V: TRBV6-5; size: -; J: TRBJ2-3; D: -; DNA: TGTGCCACCCGCCGGGGCACAGATACGCAGTATTTT; CDR3: CATRRGTDTQYF
V: TRBV29-1; size: -; J: TRBJ2-7; D: TRBD1; DNA: TGCAGCGTTGTTGGGACAGGCAACGAGCAGTACTTC; CDR3: CSVVGTGNEQYF
V: TRBV30; size: -; J: TRBJ2-2; D: -; DNA: TGTGCCTGGAGTGTACGGTACACCGGGGAGCTGTTTTTT; CDR3: CAWSVRYTGELFF
V: TRBV11-2; size: -; J: TRBJ2-2; D: -; DNA: TGTGCCAGCAGTCAACGAGGGCTCACCGGGGAGCTGTTTTTT; CDR3: CASSQRGLTGELFF
V: TRBV5-6; size: -; J: TRBJ1-4; D: -; DNA: TGTGCCAGCAGTCGCGGGCTGGGGGGTGAAAAACTGTTTTTT; CDR3: CASSRGLGGEKLFF
V: TRBV30; size: -; J: TRBJ2-5; D: -; DNA: TGTGCCTCACAACGGGGTACCGGGGAGACCCAGTACTTC; CDR3: CASQRGTGETQYF
V: TRBV11-2; size: -; J: TRBJ1-6; D: -; DNA: TGTGCCAGCAGCTTAGCAGGGCAGGGGAATTCACCCCTCCACTTT; CDR3: CASSLAGQGNSPLHF
V: TRBV19; size: once; J: TRBJ1-5; D: -; DNA: TGTGCCAGTAGTGGACAAACCAATCAGCCCCAGCATTTT; CDR3: CASSGQTNQPQHF
V: TRBV7-8; size: -; J: TRBJ2-5; D: TRBD2; DNA: TGTGCCAGCAGCTTGGGACTAGCCCTAGAGACCCAGTACTTC; CDR3: CASSLGLALETQYF
V: TRBV27; size: -; J: TRBJ2-7; D: -; DNA: TGTGCCAGCAAGAGGGATAGCGACTCCTACGAGCAGTACTTC; CDR3: CASKRDSDSYEQYF